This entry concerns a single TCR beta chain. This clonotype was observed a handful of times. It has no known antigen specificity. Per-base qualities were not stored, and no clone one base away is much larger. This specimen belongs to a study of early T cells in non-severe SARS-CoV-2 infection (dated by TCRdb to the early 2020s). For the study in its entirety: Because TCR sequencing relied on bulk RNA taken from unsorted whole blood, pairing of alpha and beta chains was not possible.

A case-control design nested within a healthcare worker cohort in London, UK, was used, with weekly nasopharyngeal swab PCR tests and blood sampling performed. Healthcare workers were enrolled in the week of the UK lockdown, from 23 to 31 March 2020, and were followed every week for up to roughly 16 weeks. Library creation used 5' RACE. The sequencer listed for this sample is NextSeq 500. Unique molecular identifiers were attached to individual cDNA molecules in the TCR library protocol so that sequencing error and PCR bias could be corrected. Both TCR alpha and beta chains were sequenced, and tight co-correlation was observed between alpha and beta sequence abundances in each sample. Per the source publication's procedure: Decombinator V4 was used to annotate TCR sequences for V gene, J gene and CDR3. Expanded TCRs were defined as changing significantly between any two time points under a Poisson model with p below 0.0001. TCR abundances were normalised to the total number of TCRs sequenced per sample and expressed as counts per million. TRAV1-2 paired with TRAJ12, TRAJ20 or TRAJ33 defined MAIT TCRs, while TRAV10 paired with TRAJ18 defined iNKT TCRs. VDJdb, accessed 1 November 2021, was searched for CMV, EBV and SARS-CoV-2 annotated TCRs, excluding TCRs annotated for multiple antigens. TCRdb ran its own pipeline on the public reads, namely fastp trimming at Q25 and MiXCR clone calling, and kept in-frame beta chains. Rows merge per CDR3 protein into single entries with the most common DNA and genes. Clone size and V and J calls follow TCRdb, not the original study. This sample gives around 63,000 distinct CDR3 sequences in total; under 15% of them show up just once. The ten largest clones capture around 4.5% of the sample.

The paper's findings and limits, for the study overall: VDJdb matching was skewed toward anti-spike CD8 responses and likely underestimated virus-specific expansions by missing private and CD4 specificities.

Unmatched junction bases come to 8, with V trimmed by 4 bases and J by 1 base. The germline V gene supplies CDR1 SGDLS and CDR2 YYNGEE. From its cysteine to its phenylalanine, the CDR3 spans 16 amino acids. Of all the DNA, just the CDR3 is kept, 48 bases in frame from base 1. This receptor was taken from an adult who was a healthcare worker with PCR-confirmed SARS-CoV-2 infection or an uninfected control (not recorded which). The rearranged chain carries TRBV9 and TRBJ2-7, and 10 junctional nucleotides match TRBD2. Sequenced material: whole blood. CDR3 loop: CASSPQAGGMSYEQYF. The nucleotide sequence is TGTGCCAGCAGCCCCCAAGCGGGGGGGATGTCCTACGAGCAGTACTTC.